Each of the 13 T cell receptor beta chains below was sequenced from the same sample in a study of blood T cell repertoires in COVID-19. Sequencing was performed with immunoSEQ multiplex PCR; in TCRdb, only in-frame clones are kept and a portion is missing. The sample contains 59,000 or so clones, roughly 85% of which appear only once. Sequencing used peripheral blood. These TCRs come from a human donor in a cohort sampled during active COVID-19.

CDR3: CASSLVTGGEKLFF. The CDR3 DNA follows: TGTGCCAGCAGCTTAGTAACAGGGGGGGAAAAACTGTTTTTT. V is TRBV7-9 and J is TRBJ1-4; 8 bases agree with TRBD1. Trimming at V came to 1 base and at J to 8 bases, leaving 3 bases not matched to a gene. Germline values: CDR1 SEHNR, CDR2 FQNEAQ (reference sequence). This CDR3 contains 14 residues.

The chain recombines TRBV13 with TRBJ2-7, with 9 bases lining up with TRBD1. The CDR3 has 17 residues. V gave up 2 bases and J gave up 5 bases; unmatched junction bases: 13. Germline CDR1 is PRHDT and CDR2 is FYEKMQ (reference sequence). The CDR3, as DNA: TGTGCCAGCAGCTTAAGAACCTACAGGGGGCAACAGGACGAGCAGTACTTC. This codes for CASSLRTYRGQQDEQYF.

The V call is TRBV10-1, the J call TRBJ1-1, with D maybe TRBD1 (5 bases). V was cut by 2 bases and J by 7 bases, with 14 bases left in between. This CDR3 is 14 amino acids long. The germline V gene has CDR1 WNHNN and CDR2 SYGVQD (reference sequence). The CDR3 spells CASSEKQAYFEAFF. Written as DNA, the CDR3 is TGCGCCAGCAGTGAGAAACAGGCCTACTTTGAAGCTTTCTTT.

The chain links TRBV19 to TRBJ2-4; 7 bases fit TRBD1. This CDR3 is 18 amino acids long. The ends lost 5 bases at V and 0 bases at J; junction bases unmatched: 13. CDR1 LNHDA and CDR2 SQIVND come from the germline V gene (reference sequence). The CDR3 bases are TGTGCCAGTAGTTTCTTCCGACGGGGACAGCAAGCCAAAAACATTCAGTACTTC. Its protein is CASSFFRRGQQAKNIQYF.

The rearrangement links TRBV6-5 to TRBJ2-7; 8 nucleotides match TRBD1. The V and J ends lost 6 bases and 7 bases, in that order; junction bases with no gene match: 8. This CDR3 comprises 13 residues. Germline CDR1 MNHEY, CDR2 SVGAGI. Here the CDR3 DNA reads TGTGCCAGCAGGTATCAGGGGGCTCGGGAGCAGTACTTC. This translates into CASRYQGAREQYF.

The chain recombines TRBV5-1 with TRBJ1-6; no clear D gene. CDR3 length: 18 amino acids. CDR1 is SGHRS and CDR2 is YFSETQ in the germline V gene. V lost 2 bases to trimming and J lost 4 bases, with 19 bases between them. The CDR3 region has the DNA TGCGCCAGCAGCTTAGAGGCCCGGGGTCGCCTTTATAATTCACCCCTCCACTTT. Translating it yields CASSLEARGRLYNSPLHF. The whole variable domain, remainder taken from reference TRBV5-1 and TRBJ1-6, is KAGVTQTPRYLIKTRGQQVTLSCSPISGHRSVSWYQQTPGQGLQFLFEYFSETQRNKGNFPGRFSGRQFSNSRSEMNVSTLELGDSALYLCASSLEARGRLYNSPLHFGNGTRLTVT.

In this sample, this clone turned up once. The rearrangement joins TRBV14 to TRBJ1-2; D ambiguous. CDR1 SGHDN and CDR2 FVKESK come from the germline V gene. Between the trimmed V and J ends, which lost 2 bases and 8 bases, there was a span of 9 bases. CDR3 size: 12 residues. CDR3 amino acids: CASSQFGWGYTF. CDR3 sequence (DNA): TGTGCCAGCAGCCAATTCGGGTGGGGCTACACCTTC.

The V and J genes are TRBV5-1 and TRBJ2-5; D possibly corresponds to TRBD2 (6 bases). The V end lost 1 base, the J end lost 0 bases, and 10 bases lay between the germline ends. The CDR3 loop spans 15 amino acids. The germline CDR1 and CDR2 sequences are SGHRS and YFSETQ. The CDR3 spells CASSLTSLYQETQYF. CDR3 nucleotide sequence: TGCGCCAGCAGCTTGACTAGCCTGTACCAAGAGACCCAGTACTTC.

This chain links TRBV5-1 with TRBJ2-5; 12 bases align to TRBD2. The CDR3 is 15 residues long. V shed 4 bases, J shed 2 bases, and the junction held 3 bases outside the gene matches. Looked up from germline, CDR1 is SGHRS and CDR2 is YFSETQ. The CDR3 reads CASSGGTSGQETQYF. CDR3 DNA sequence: TGCGCCAGCAGCGGCGGGACTAGCGGGCAAGAGACCCAGTACTTC.

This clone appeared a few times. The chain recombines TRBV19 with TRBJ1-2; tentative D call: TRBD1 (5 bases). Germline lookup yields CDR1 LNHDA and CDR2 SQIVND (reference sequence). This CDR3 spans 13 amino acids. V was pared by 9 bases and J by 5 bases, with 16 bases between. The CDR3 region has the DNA TGTGCCAGCCGGGCGGAGGGGACTTATGGCTACACCTTC. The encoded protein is CASRAEGTYGYTF.

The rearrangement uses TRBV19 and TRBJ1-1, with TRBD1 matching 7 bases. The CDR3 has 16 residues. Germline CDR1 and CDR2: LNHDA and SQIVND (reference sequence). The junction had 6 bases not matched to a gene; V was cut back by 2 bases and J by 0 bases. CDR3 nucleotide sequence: TGTGCCAGTAGTATAAGGACAGGAGGCATGAACACTGAAGCTTTCTTT. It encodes CASSIRTGGMNTEAFF.

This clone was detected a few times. The CDR3 DNA sequence: TGCGCCAGCAGCTTGGGCGGTATATCCTCTGGAAAACTGTTTTTT. This encodes CASSLGGISSGKLFF. This chain connects TRBV5-1 to TRBJ1-4; D is undetermined. This CDR3 has 15 residues. Germline loops: CDR1 SGHRS, CDR2 YFSETQ. V lost 0 bases to trimming and J lost 10 bases, with 16 bases between them.

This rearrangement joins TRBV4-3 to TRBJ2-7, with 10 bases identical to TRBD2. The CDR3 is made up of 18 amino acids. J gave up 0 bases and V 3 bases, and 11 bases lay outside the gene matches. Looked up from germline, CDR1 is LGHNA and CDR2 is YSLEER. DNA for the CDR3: TGCGCCAGCAGCCACCTGAGGGGGCTAGCGGGGGCCTCCTACGAGCAGTACTTC. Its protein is CASSHLRGLAGASYEQYF.